Each of the 8 T cell receptor beta chains below was sequenced from the same sample in a study of CD8+CD57+ T cells in acquired aplastic anemia. Sequenced patients had shown CD8+CD57+ cell expansion by flow cytometry. CDR3 and TCR beta VDJ profiling relied on genomic DNA as the template. TCRdb re-called the reads through MiXCR, storing one row per CDR3 protein. Of approximately 100,000 distinct CDR3 sequences in the sample, roughly two thirds were seen once. Sequenced sample: sorted CD4+, CD8+, or CD8+CD57+ T cells (not recorded which) from PBMCs. These receptors all come from a human donor with aplastic anemia.

The chain is built from TRBV19 and TRBJ1-1, with 11 bases identical to TRBD1. The CDR3 has 12 residues. Trimming removed 6 bases from V and 6 bases from J; junction bases left unmatched: 0. The germline V gene encodes CDR1 LNHDA and CDR2 SQIVND (reference sequence). CDR3 bases: TGTGCCAGTAGGGGACAGGGGGCTGAAGCTTTCTTT. It specifies CASRGQGAEAFF.

The table lists this clonotype with many counts. The J gene is TRBJ1-1, the V gene TRBV12-5; unclear D gene. From germline, CDR1 is LGHNT and CDR2 FRNRAP. Trimming left V 2 bases short and J 2 bases short, with 12 bases between. The CDR3 sequence is 15 residues long. For the CDR3, the DNA is TGTGCTAGTGGTTTGTATTTGGGCAACAACACTGAAGCTTTCTTT. Translating it yields CASGLYLGNNTEAFF. Supplemented by reference TRBV12-5 and TRBJ1-1, the full variable domain reads DARVTQTPRHKVTEMGQEVTMRCQPILGHNTVFWYRQTMMQGLELLAYFRNRAPLDDSGMPKDRFSAEMPDATLATLKIQPSEPRDSAVYFCASGLYLGNNTEAFFGQGTRLTVV.

The CDR3 DNA follows: TGTGCCATCAGTGAAGGCAGGGGGGATCAGCCCCAGCATTTT. Protein sequence: CAISEGRGDQPQHF. J is TRBJ1-5 and V is TRBV10-3, with 7 positions matching TRBD1. The CDR3 has 14 amino acids. V dropped 3 bases and J dropped 5; count of bases not matched to a gene: 4. Germline assignment: CDR1 ENHRY and CDR2 SYGVKD.

This chain joins TRBV20-1 and TRBJ2-7; TRBD2 might be the D (6 bases). Trimming removed 1 base at V and 4 bases at J, with 14 bases between. This CDR3 has 14 residues. From germline, CDR1 is DFQATT and CDR2 SNEGSKA (reference sequence). CDR3 nucleotide sequence: TGCAGTGCTAGAGGGGCGGGGCTCGGATACGAGCAGTACTTC. It specifies CSARGAGLGYEQYF.

The chain is built from TRBV6-4 and TRBJ2-3; 10 bases are shared with TRBD2. J gave up 5 bases and V 5 bases, and 4 bases lay outside the gene matches. This CDR3 has 14 residues. CDR1 MRHNA and CDR2 SNTAGT come from the germline V gene. Written as DNA, the CDR3 is TGTGCCAGCAGTCCTTCTAGCGGGAGAGATACGCAGTATTTT. This codes for CASSPSSGRDTQYF.

The chain employs TRBV7-9 and TRBJ2-3; no clear D gene. The CDR3 totals 14 residues. Germline V lookup: CDR1 SEHNR, CDR2 FQNEAQ (reference sequence). The V end lost 5 bases, the J end lost 0 bases, and 9 bases lay between the germline ends. CDR3 amino acids: CASSAIQSTDTQYF. The DNA for the CDR3 is TGTGCCAGCAGCGCCATACAGAGCACAGATACGCAGTATTTT.

V is TRBV24-1 and J is TRBJ1-1; D gene unclear. CDR1 KGHDR and CDR2 SFDVKD come from the germline V gene. V shed 7 bases and J shed 5 bases, with 10 bases lying between them. CDR3 size: 12 residues. The CDR3, as DNA: TGTGCCACCAGGGGGTTTGGGACTGAAGCTTTCTTT. This codes for CATRGFGTEAFF.

The rearrangement joins TRBV20-1 to TRBJ2-7; 10 bases agree with TRBD2. The CDR3 spans 14 residues. Germline CDR1 and CDR2: DFQATT and SNEGSKA (reference sequence). Trimming at V came to 1 base and at J to 2 bases, leaving 2 bases not matched to a gene. DNA for the CDR3: TGCAGTGCTAGAGTTAGCGGGGGGCCCTACGAGCAGTACTTC. Amino acids: CSARVSGGPYEQYF.